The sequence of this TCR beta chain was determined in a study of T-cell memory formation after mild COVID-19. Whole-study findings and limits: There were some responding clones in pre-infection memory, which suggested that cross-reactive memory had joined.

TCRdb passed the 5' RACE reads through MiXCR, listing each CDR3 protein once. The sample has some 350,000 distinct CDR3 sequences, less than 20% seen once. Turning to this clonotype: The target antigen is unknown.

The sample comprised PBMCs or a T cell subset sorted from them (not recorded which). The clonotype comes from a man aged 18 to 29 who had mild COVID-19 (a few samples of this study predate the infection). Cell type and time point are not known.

The CDR3 DNA follows: TGTGCCAGCAGCGCTGAGGACCACGGGGCAATTCAGCCCCAGCATTTT. Protein sequence: CASSAEDHGAIQPQHF. The chain links TRBV9 to TRBJ1-5; weak D call: TRBD1 (5 bases). The germline gives CDR1 SGDLS, CDR2 YYNGEE. This CDR3 contains 16 residues. V was pared by 3 bases and J by 6 bases, with 19 bases between.